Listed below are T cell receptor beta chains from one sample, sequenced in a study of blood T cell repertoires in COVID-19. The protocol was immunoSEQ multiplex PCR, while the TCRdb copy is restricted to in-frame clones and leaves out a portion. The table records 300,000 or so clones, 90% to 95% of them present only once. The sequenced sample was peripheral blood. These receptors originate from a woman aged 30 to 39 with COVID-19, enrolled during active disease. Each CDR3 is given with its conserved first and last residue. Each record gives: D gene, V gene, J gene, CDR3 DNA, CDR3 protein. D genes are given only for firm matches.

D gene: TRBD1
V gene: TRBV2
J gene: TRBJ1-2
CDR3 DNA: TGTGCCAGCAGTGAACGGGACAGCCTCTATGGCTACACCTTC
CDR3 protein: CASSERDSLYGYTF

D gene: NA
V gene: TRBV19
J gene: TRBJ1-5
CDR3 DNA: TGTGCCAGTAGAAGCAGACAGAGCAATCAGCCCCAGCATTTT
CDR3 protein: CASRSRQSNQPQHF

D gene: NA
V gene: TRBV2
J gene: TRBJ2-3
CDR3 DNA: TGTGCCAGCGATGGCAGGGGCACAGATACGCAGTATTTT
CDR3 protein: CASDGRGTDTQYF

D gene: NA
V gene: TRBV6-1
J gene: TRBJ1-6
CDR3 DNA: TGTGCCAGCAGTGAGGGGCAGGCCCGGTCACCCCTCCACTTT
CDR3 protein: CASSEGQARSPLHF

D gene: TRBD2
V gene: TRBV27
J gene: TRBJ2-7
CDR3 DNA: TGTGCCAGCAGTTGGGGGGGTTCGACACCGTCCTACGAGCAGTACTTC
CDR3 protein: CASSWGGSTPSYEQYF

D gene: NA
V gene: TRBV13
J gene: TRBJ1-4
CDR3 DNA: TGTGCCAGCAGCTCGAGCACTGAAAAACTGTTTTTT
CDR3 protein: CASSSSTEKLFF

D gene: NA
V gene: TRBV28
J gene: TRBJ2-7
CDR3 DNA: TGTGCCAGCAGTTTATTGCGGGCCGCCTCCTACGAGCAGTACTTC
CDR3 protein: CASSLLRAASYEQYF

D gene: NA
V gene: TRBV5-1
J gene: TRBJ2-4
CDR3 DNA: TGCGCCAGCAGCCCTCTGGGGGGAGAGGGGTCCATTCAGTACTTC
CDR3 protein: CASSPLGGEGSIQYF

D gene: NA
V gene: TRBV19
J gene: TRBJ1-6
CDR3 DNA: TGTGCCAGTAGTATCAGGGAAAGGAATTCACCCCTCCACTTT
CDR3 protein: CASSIRERNSPLHF

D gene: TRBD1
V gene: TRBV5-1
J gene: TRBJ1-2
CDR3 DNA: TGCGCCAGCAGCTTTGGACAGGGTGATGGCTACACCTTC
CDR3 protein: CASSFGQGDGYTF

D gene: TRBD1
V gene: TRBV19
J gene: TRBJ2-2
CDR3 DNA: TGTGCCAGTAGTACCGGACAGGCGAACACCGGGGAGCTGTTTTTT
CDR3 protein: CASSTGQANTGELFF

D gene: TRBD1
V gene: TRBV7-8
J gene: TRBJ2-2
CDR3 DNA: TGTGCCAGCAGCGAAGGGGGGACAGGGTACACCGGGGAGCTGTTTTTT
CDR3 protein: CASSEGGTGYTGELFF

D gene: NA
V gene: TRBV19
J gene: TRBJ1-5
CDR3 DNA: TGTGCCAGTAGTATTTTTTCTGTGGAGGGTAGCAATCAGCCCCAGCATTTT
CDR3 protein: CASSIFSVEGSNQPQHF

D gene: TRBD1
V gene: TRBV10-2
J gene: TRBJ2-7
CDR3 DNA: TGCGCCAGCAGGAAACCGGGACAGGGCACCTACGAGCAGTACTTC
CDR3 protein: CASRKPGQGTYEQYF

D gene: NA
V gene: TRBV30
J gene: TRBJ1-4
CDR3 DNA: TGTGCCTGGAGTGTAGACTCGGGGGAAAAACTGTTTTTT
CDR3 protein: CAWSVDSGEKLFF

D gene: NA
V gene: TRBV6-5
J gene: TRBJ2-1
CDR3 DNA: TGTGCCAGCAGTTATGGGGTAGAGTCCGGGGATGAGCAGTTCTTC
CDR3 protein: CASSYGVESGDEQFF

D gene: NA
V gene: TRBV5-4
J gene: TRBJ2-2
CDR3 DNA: TGTGCCAGCAGCGCCTTAGGGGATCTGAACACCGGGGAGCTGTTTTTT
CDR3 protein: CASSALGDLNTGELFF

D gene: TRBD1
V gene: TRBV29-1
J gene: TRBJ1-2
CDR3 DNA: TGCAGCGTCGGGACAGGGGGGTGGTATGGCTACACCTTC
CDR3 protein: CSVGTGGWYGYTF

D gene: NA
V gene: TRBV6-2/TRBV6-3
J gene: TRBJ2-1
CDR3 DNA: TGTGCCAGCAGTTACTCGATTGGCGGGAAATACAATGAGCAGTTCTTC
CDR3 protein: CASSYSIGGKYNEQFF

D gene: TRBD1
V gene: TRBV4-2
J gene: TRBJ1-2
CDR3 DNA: TGTGCCAGCAGCCAAGGTCCCCAACAGGGGGTGAGGGGCTACACCTTC
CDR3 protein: CASSQGPQQGVRGYTF